The next 8 T cell receptor beta chains were all read from a single sample in a study of blood T cell repertoires in COVID-19. Profiled with immunoSEQ multiplex PCR; TCRdb holds only in-frame clones, not every one. The sample contains a few hundred thousand clones, about 85% of which appear only once. The specimen was PBMCs or T cells enriched from blood (not recorded which). These receptors came from a woman aged 25 to 39 who had recovered from COVID-19.

The chain combines TRBV11-2 with TRBJ2-3, with D possibly being TRBD1 (5 bases). Deletions cut 2 bases from V and 3 bases from J, with 9 bases between. This CDR3 contains 14 residues. Looked up from germline, CDR1 is SGHAT and CDR2 is FQNNGV. The CDR3 DNA reads TGTGCCAGCAGCTTAAACAGGCCAACAGATACGCAGTATTTT. It yields the protein CASSLNRPTDTQYF.

This clone is a singleton in its sample. V is TRBV27 and J is TRBJ2-1; maybe TRBD1 (5 bases). Germline V lookup: CDR1 MNHEY, CDR2 SMNVEV (reference sequence). The CDR3 is made up of 15 amino acids. Between the trimmed V and J ends, which lost 5 bases and 4 bases, there was a span of 15 bases. The DNA for the CDR3 is TGTGCCAGCAGTCCCAGACAGAACACTTACAATGAGCAGTTCTTC. Translating gives CASSPRQNTYNEQFF.

The chain uses TRBV30 and TRBJ1-2, with D unclear. Germline assignment: CDR1 GTSNPN and CDR2 SVGIG (reference sequence). CDR3 size: 11 residues. V lost 3 bases and J lost 8, with 10 bases in between. CDR3 bases: TGTGCCTGGAGCGGAGCGCCGGGCTACACCTTC. It translates to CAWSGAPGYTF.

V usage is TRBV2 and J usage is TRBJ1-1; no definite D call. Germline V gives CDR1 SNHLY, CDR2 FYNNEI. The germline V and J ends were trimmed by 4 bases and 7 bases, with 7 bases remaining between them. The CDR3 loop spans 11 amino acids. CDR3 nucleotides: TGTGCCAGCAGTGTAATTCGTGAAGCTTTCTTT. Translation: CASSVIREAFF.

This chain connects TRBV5-1 to TRBJ1-2, with TRBD1 identical over 11 bases. CDR1 is SGHRS, CDR2 YFSETQ, per germline. The junction had 7 bases not matched to a gene; V was cut back by 3 bases and J by 0 bases. The CDR3 has 17 amino acids. CDR3 nucleotides: TGCGCCAGCAGCTATGGACAGGGGGCAGGTTCTAACTATGGCTACACCTTC. Translation: CASSYGQGAGSNYGYTF.

The chain carries TRBV7-9 and TRBJ2-1; 13 bases line up with TRBD2. Germline CDR1 SEHNR, CDR2 FQNEAQ (reference sequence). The CDR3 runs 18 residues. The junction had 7 bases not matched to a gene; V was cut back by 1 base and J by 4 bases. The CDR3 DNA reads as TGTGCCAGCAGCTTAGTTGTGACTAGCGGGGGGCAATACAATGAGCAGTTCTTC. It is translated as CASSLVVTSGGQYNEQFF.

This chain connects TRBV30 to TRBJ2-5, with 9 bases lining up with TRBD2. Germline V gene lookup returns CDR1 GTSNPN and CDR2 SVGIG (reference sequence). With V trimmed by 3 bases and J by 7 bases, 12 bases remained unmatched. This CDR3 is 15 amino acids long. In nucleotides, the CDR3 is TGTGCCTGGAGAAACCTAGCGGGGATTTGGGCGACCCAGTACTTC. Encoded protein: CAWRNLAGIWATQYF.

Only one count was recorded for this clone. The chain links TRBV7-2 to TRBJ1-4, with D perhaps TRBD1 (6 bases). The CDR3 length is 14 residues. The germline V gene has CDR1 SGHTA and CDR2 FQGNSA. Deletions cut 1 base from V and 8 bases from J, with 11 bases between. This CDR3 reads CASSLVAGAEKLFF. DNA of the CDR3: TGTGCCAGCAGCTTAGTTGCAGGGGCCGAAAAACTGTTTTTT.